This T cell receptor (beta chain) was sequenced during a study of T-cell memory formation after mild COVID-19. One entry per CDR3 protein results from TCRdb running MiXCR on the 5' RACE reads. The sample lists approximately 200,000 distinct CDR3 sequences, 15% to 20% occurring once. V lost 8 bases to trimming and J lost 4 bases; unmatched junction nucleotides: 8. Per the germline V gene, CDR1 is MDHEN and CDR2 is SYDVKM. There are 13 residues in the CDR3. The specimen sequenced was PBMCs or a T cell subset sorted from them (not recorded which). V is TRBV28 and J is TRBJ2-7, with 7 bases identical to TRBD2. This TCR came from an adult woman who had mild COVID-19 (a few samples of this study predate the infection). Cell type and time point are not known. Here the CDR3 DNA reads TGTGCCAGCCGAGGGACTACAAAATACGAGCAGTACTTC. Its translation: CASRGTTKYEQYF.